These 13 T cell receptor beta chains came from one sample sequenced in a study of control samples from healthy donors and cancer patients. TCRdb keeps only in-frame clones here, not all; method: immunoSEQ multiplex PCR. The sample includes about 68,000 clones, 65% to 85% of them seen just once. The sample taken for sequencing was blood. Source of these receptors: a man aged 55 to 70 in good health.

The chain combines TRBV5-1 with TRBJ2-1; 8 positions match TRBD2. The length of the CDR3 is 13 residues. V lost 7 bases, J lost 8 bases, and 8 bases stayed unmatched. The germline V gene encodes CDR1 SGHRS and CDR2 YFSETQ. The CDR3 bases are TGCGCCAGCGGATGGACCGGGAGGGATGAGCAGTTCTTC. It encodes CASGWTGRDEQFF.

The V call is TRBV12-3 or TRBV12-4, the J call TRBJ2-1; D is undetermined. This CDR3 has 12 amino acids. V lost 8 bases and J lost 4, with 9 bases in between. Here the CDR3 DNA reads TGTGCCAGCGGCCTAGGGTACAATGAGCAGTTCTTC. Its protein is CASGLGYNEQFF.

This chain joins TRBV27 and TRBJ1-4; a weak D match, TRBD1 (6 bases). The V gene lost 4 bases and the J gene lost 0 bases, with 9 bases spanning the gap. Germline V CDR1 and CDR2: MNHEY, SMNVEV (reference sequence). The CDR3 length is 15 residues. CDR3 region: CASSYEGATNEKLFF. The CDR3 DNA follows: TGTGCCAGCAGTTACGAGGGGGCAACTAATGAAAAACTGTTTTTT. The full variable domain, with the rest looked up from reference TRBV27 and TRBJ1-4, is EAQVTQNPRYLITVTGKKLTVTCSQNMNHEYMSWYRQDPGLGLRQIYYSMNVEVTDKGDVPEGYKVSRKEKRNFPLILESPSPNQTSLYFCASSYEGATNEKLFFGSGTQLSVL.

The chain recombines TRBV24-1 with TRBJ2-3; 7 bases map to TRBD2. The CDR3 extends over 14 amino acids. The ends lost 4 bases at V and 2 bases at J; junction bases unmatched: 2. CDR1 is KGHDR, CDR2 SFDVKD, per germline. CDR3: CATSEGGDTDTQYF. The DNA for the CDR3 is TGTGCCACCAGTGAGGGGGGGGACACAGATACGCAGTATTTT.

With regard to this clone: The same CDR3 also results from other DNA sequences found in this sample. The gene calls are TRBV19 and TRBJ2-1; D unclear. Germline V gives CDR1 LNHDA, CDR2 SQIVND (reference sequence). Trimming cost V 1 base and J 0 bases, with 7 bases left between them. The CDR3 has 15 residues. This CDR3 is CASSIGPSSYNEQFF. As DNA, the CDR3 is TGTGCCAGTAGTATAGGACCGAGCTCCTACAATGAGCAGTTCTTC.

CDR3 nucleotide sequence: TGTGCCAGCAGCGACCTAGCCCCCACAGATACGCAGTATTTT. As protein: CASSDLAPTDTQYF. The chain carries TRBV2 and TRBJ2-3; D might be TRBD2 (5 bases). The V end lost 6 bases, the J end lost 2 bases, and 12 bases lay between the germline ends. The germline CDR1 and CDR2 sequences are SNHLY and FYNNEI. This CDR3 contains 14 residues.

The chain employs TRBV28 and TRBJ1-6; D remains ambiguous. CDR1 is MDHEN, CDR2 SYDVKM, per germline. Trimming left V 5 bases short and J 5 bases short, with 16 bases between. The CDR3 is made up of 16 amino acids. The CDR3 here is CASSPGRAVNNSPLHF. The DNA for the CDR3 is TGTGCCAGCAGTCCTGGACGGGCCGTTAATAATTCACCCCTCCACTTT.

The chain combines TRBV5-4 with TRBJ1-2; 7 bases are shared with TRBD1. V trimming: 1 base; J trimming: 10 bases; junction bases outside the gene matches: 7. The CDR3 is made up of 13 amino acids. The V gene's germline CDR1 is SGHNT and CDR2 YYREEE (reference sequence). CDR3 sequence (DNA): TGTGCCAGCAGCTTGAGGGACAGCGGCCTCTACACCTTC. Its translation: CASSLRDSGLYTF.

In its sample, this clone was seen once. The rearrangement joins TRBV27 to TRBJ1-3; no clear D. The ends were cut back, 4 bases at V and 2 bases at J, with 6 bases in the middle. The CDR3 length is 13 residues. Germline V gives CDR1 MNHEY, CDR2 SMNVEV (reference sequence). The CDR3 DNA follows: TGTGCCAGCAGTTCGAGTCCTGGAAACACCATATATTTT. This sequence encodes CASSSSPGNTIYF.

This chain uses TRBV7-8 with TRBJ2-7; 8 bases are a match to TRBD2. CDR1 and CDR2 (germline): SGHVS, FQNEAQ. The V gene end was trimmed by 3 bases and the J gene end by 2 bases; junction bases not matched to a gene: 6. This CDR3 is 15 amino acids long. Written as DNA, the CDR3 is TGTGCCAGCAGCTTTGGCACGGGAGGGACCTACGAGCAGTACTTC. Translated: CASSFGTGGTYEQYF.

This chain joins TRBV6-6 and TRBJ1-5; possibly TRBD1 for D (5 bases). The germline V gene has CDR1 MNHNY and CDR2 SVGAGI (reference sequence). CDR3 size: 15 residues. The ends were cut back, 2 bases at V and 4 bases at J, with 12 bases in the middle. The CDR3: CASSYGRVSNQPQHF. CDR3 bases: TGTGCCAGCAGTTACGGCAGGGTATCGAATCAGCCCCAGCATTTT.

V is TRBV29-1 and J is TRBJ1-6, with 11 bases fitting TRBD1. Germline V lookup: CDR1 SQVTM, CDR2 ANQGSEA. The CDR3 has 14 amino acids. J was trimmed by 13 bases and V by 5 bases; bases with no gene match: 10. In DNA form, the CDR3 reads TGCAGCGTTCAACTGCGGGACAGGGGGTCTCCCCTCCACTTT. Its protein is CSVQLRDRGSPLHF.

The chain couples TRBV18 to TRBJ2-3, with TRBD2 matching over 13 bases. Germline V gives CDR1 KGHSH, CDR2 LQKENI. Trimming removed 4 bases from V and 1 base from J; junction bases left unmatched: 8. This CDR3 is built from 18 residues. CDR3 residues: CASSQGLAGSLRTDTQYF. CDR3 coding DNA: TGTGCCAGCTCACAGGGACTAGCGGGGTCGCTGCGCACAGATACGCAGTATTTT.